The 10 T cell receptor beta chains below were found in one sample sequenced in a study of somatic mutations in cytotoxic T cells in rheumatoid arthritis. Produced via immunoSEQ multiplex PCR; TCRdb's table is partial and in-frame only. The sample records roughly 23,000 clones, about 77% being singletons. What was sequenced was CD8+ T cells sorted from blood. The receptors come from an adult with rheumatoid arthritis.

The chain recombines TRBV15 with TRBJ2-7; TRBD2 matches 7 bases. Per the germline V gene, CDR1 is LNHNV and CDR2 is YYDKDF (reference sequence). Germline trimming cut 2 bases from V and 4 bases from J; bases unmatched to any gene: 5. The CDR3 is 14 residues long. The DNA for the CDR3 is TGTGCCACCAGCAGATCCCGGGAGGCGTACGAGCAGTACTTC. Protein product: CATSRSREAYEQYF.

CDR3 in DNA: TGTGCCAGTAGCGGGACAGGGGGCTTCGACGAGCAGTACTTC. Its protein is CASSGTGGFDEQYF. This chain links TRBV19 with TRBJ2-7; 12 positions match TRBD1. Germline lookup yields CDR1 LNHDA and CDR2 SQIVND (reference sequence). Trimming at V came to 6 bases and at J to 5 bases, leaving 5 bases not matched to a gene. The CDR3 loop spans 14 amino acids.

The rearrangement uses TRBV4-1 and TRBJ1-1, with D unresolved. This CDR3 is 15 amino acids long. Trimming removed 0 bases at V and 0 bases at J, with 8 bases between. In germline, CDR1 is MGHRA, CDR2 YSYEKL. This chain's CDR3 is CASSQERTVNTEAFF. The CDR3 nucleotides read TGCGCCAGCAGCCAAGAAAGGACGGTGAACACTGAAGCTTTCTTT.

In regard to this clone: The DNA is omitted, as the CDR3 cannot be located on it reliably, and the CDR3 follows TCRdb's listing. The chain joins TRBV29-1 to TRBJ1-1. In germline, CDR1 is SQVTM, CDR2 ANQGSEA. Counting both end residues, the CDR3 totals 12 amino acids. This chain's CDR3 is CSVRFGATEAFF.

CDR3 in amino acids: CASSPDTPNQPQHF. In DNA, the CDR3 is TGCGCCAGCAGCCCGGATACCCCCAATCAGCCCCAGCATTTT. The rearrangement uses TRBV4-1 and TRBJ1-5, with no clear D. There are 14 residues in the CDR3. V lost 4 bases to trimming and J lost 3 bases, with 10 bases between them. Looked up from germline, CDR1 is MGHRA and CDR2 is YSYEKL.

The V call is TRBV11-2, the J call TRBJ2-7; D may be TRBD2 (5 bases). V shed 6 bases and J shed 1 base, with 13 bases lying between them. Germline loops: CDR1 SGHAT, CDR2 FQNNGV. The CDR3 has 14 amino acids. The CDR3: CASRNERGSYEQYF. In nucleotides, the CDR3 is TGTGCCAGCAGGAATGAGCGAGGGTCCTACGAGCAGTACTTC.

V usage is TRBV2 and J usage is TRBJ1-2; the D gene is possibly TRBD1 (5 bases). The CDR3 is 10 residues long. V was trimmed by 10 bases and J by 8 bases, leaving 11 bases between them. Germline assignment: CDR1 SNHLY and CDR2 FYNNEI. This CDR3 is CAIPGKGYTF. CDR3 coding DNA: TGTGCCATTCCAGGGAAAGGCTACACCTTC.

This clone was seen a few times. The rearrangement joins TRBV13 to TRBJ1-1; D not certain. Trimming cost V 6 bases and J 4 bases, with 12 bases left between them. The CDR3 has 13 amino acids. Germline assignment: CDR1 PRHDT and CDR2 FYEKMQ (reference sequence). CDR3 residues: CASRGHTPTEAFF. The CDR3 DNA is TGTGCCAGCAGGGGCCACACCCCCACTGAAGCTTTCTTT.

The chain is built from TRBV7-2 and TRBJ2-7, with D uncertain. The V end lost 3 bases, the J end lost 2 bases, and 14 bases lay between the germline ends. Germline CDR1 SGHTA, CDR2 FQGNSA. The CDR3 is 15 residues long. The CDR3 reads CASSLVGDGAYEQYF. Written as DNA, the CDR3 is TGTGCCAGCAGCTTGGTTGGCGACGGCGCCTACGAGCAGTACTTC.

J is TRBJ2-1 and V is TRBV6-5; D perhaps matches TRBD2 (6 bases). V was pared by 4 bases and J by 5 bases, with 12 bases between. The CDR3 sequence is 14 residues long. Germline CDR1 MNHEY, CDR2 SVGAGI. This CDR3 reads CASSWQGGDNEQFF. CDR3 sequence (DNA): TGTGCCAGCAGTTGGCAGGGAGGAGACAATGAGCAGTTCTTC.